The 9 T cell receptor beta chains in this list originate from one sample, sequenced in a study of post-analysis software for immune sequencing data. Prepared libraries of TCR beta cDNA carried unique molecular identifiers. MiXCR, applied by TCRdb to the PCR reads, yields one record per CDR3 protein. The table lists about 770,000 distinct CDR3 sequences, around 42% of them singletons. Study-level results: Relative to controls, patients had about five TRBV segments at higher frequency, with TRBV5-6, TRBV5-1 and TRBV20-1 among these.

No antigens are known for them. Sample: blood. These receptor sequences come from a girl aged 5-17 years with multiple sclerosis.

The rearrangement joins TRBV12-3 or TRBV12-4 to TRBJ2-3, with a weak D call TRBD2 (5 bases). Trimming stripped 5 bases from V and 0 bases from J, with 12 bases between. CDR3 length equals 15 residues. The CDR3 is CASSGLPDSTDTQYF. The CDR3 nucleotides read TGTGCCAGCAGTGGACTCCCAGATAGCACAGATACGCAGTATTTT.

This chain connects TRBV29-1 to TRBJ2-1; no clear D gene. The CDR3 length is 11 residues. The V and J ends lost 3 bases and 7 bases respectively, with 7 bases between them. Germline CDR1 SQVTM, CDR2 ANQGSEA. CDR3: CSVELVNEQFF. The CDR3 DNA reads TGCAGCGTTGAGTTGGTGAATGAGCAGTTCTTC.

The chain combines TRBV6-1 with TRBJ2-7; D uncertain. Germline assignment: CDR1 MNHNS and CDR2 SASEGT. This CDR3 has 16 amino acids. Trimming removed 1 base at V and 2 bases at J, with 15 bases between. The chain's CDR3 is CASSEDNSLSTYEQYF. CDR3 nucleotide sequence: TGTGCCAGCAGTGAAGACAACAGCCTTTCTACCTACGAGCAGTACTTC.

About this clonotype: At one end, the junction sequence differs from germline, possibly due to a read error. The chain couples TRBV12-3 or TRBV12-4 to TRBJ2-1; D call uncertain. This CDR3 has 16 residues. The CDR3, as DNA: TGTGCCGGCAGTCCCTTTACAACTTACACTCCCAATGAGCAGTTCTTC. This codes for CAGSPFTTYTPNEQFF.

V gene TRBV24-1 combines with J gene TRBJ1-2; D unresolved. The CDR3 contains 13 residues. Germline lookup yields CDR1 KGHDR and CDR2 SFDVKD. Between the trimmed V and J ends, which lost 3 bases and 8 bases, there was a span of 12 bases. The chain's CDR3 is CATSDRKTEGYTF. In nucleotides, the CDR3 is TGTGCCACCAGTGATCGGAAGACGGAGGGCTACACCTTC.

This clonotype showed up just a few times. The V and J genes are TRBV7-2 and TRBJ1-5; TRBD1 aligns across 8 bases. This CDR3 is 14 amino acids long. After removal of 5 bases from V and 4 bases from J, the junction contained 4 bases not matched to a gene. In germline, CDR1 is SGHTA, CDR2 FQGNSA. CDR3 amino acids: CASSPTGDNQPQHF. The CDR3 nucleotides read TGTGCCAGCAGCCCGACAGGGGATAATCAGCCCCAGCATTTT.

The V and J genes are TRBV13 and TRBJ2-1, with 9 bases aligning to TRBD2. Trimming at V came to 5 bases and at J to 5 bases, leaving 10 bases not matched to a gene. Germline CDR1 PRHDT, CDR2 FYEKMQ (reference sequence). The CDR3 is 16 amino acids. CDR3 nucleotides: TGTGCCAGCAGCCCAGAGAGAGCGGGAGGAAACAATGAGCAGTTCTTC. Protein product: CASSPERAGGNNEQFF.

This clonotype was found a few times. The CDR3 DNA reads as TGCAGTGCTGTTAAGACCCCCAGGGGCTCTGGGGCCAACGTCCTGACTTTC. Translating it yields CSAVKTPRGSGANVLTF. The rearrangement links TRBV20-1 to TRBJ2-6, with D maybe TRBD1 (6 bases). The CDR3 runs to 17 residues. V was trimmed by 5 bases and J by 0 bases, leaving 17 bases between them. Germline V CDR1 and CDR2: DFQATT, SNEGSKA (reference sequence).

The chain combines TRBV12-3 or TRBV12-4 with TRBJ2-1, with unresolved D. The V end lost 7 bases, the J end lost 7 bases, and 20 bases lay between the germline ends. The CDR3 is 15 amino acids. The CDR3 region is CASTPLPIRYNEQFF. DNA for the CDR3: TGTGCCAGCACCCCGCTTCCGATAAGATATAATGAGCAGTTCTTC.